A selection of T cell receptor beta chains follows, all from one sample in a study of cytomegalovirus exposure and HLA in healthy donors. Sequencing used immunoSEQ multiplex PCR; TCRdb keeps in-frame clones, though not all of them. The top ten hold roughly 1.9% of the sample, which has about 140,000 clones, approximately 70% seen once. Sequencing used PBMCs. The origin of the receptors is an older woman in good health and CMV-seropositive. CDR3s include the opening cysteine and the closing phenylalanine or tryptophan. D genes are given only for firm matches. For some rows the clone size is stated as once, few or many, or as a class when expanded; others skip it.

clone size | J gene | V gene | D gene | CDR3 protein | CDR3 DNA
few | TRBJ1-1 | TRBV5-1 | - | CASRENLVSEAFF | TGCGCCAGCAGAGAGAATTTGGTCTCTGAAGCTTTCTTT
- | TRBJ2-1 | TRBV7-3 | - | CASSPGFTEQFF | TGTGCCAGCAGCCCAGGGTTCACTGAGCAGTTCTTC
few | TRBJ1-2 | TRBV6-6 | - | CASSSGGGSYGYTF | TGTGCCAGCAGCTCGGGGGGTGGCAGCTATGGCTACACCTTC
- | TRBJ2-1 | TRBV10-3 | - | CAISRIDSSRRNEQFF | TGTGCCATCAGTCGGATCGACAGTTCGCGCCGCAATGAGCAGTTCTTC
- | TRBJ1-2 | TRBV15 | TRBD1 | CATRRGDRANYGYTF | TGTGCCACCAGGAGGGGGGACAGAGCTAACTATGGCTACACCTTC
- | TRBJ1-2 | TRBV9 | - | CASSVVSGYGYTF | TGTGCCAGCAGCGTAGTGTCAGGATATGGCTACACCTTC
- | TRBJ1-1 | TRBV19 | - | CASTRVLGTEAFF | TGTGCCAGTACCAGGGTTTTGGGAACTGAAGCTTTCTTT
- | TRBJ1-1 | TRBV30 | TRBD1 | CAWQRQGTEAFF | TGTGCCTGGCAGAGACAGGGCACTGAAGCTTTCTTT
- | TRBJ2-1 | TRBV10-1 | - | CASSSGPYNEQFF | TGCGCCAGCAGCAGCGGGCCTTACAATGAGCAGTTCTTC
- | TRBJ1-5 | TRBV19 | - | CASNPGGIGNQPQHF | TGTGCCAGTAACCCTGGGGGGATTGGCAATCAGCCCCAGCATTTT
- | TRBJ1-2 | TRBV9 | - | CASSVGQDINYGYTF | TGTGCCAGCAGCGTAGGACAGGACATTAACTATGGCTACACCTTC
few | TRBJ2-5 | TRBV28 | - | CASSLRQGPQETQYF | TGTGCCAGCAGTTTACGGCAGGGGCCCCAAGAGACCCAGTACTTC
- | TRBJ1-1 | TRBV4-1 | - | CASSQDPRSEAFF | TGCGCCAGCAGCCAAGATCCGAGGAGCGAAGCTTTCTTT
- | TRBJ2-5 | TRBV6-1 | TRBD1 | CASRDRGLETQYF | TGTGCCAGCAGGGACAGGGGATTGGAGACCCAGTACTTC
- | TRBJ1-1 | TRBV7-9 | TRBD1 | CASSPGGCEAFF | TGTGCCAGCAGCCCAGGGGGCTGTGAAGCTTTCTTT
few | TRBJ2-1 | TRBV28 | TRBD2 | CASRGTSGFYNEQFF | TGTGCCAGCAGGGGTACTAGCGGGTTCTACAATGAGCAGTTCTTC
- | TRBJ1-1 | TRBV9 | - | CASSTRGIDTEAFF | TGTGCCAGCAGCACCCGGGGTATCGACACTGAAGCTTTCTTT
few | TRBJ2-2 | TRBV6-5 | TRBD2 | CASGRGGTGELFF | TGTGCCAGCGGGAGGGGCGGCACCGGGGAGCTGTTTTTT
- | TRBJ2-7 | TRBV2 | TRBD1 | CASSADRGHYEQYF | TGTGCCAGCAGCGCGGACAGGGGGCATTACGAGCAGTACTTC
once | TRBJ1-1 | TRBV9 | - | CASSPFSGGRGTEAFF | TGTGCCAGCAGCCCCTTCTCGGGGGGGCGAGGGACTGAAGCTTTCTTT
- | TRBJ2-2 | TRBV6-5 | - | CASSYSLVPGHGELFF | TGTGCCAGCAGTTACTCCCTAGTCCCAGGGCATGGGGAGCTGTTTTTT
once | TRBJ1-1 | TRBV9 | TRBD1 | CASSVGDRTEAFF | TGTGCCAGCAGCGTCGGGGACAGGACTGAAGCTTTCTTT
- | TRBJ1-5 | TRBV6-1 | TRBD1 | CASRSSGTAYQPQHF | TGTGCCAGCAGAAGTTCCGGGACAGCTTATCAGCCCCAGCATTTT
few | TRBJ1-5 | TRBV28 | - | CASSLDGGSNQPQHF | TGTGCCAGCAGTTTGGACGGAGGGAGCAATCAGCCCCAGCATTTT
few | TRBJ2-7 | TRBV6-5 | - | CASSKGRDSYEQYF | TGTGCCAGCAGTAAAGGGCGGGACTCCTACGAGCAGTACTTC
- | TRBJ1-5 | TRBV4-1 | TRBD1 | CASSQGSLQGAGNQPQHF | TGCGCCAGCAGCCAAGGATCCTTACAGGGGGCCGGCAATCAGCCCCAGCATTTT
- | TRBJ2-3 | TRBV5-1 | - | CASSLRREDTQYF | TGCGCCAGCAGCTTGCGGCGGGAAGATACGCAGTATTTT
- | TRBJ2-1 | TRBV7-6 | TRBD2 | CASSLGTNYNEQFF | TGTGCCAGCAGCTTGGGGACTAACTACAATGAGCAGTTCTTC
- | TRBJ2-2 | TRBV5-6 | TRBD1 | CASSLVSGQGSTGELFF | TGTGCCAGCAGCTTGGTGTCTGGACAGGGGTCCACCGGGGAGCTGTTTTTT
once | TRBJ2-1 | TRBV7-9 | TRBD2 | CASSLAGETYNEQFF | TGTGCCAGCAGTCTAGCGGGTGAGACCTACAATGAGCAGTTCTTC
once | TRBJ2-7 | TRBV6-1 | TRBD1 | CASGGQGPDEQYF | TGTGCCAGCGGGGGACAGGGTCCGGACGAGCAGTACTTC
- | TRBJ2-7 | TRBV5-1 | - | CASSLEQEGPYEQYF | TGCGCCAGCAGCTTAGAGCAGGAGGGCCCCTACGAGCAGTACTTC
- | TRBJ2-3 | TRBV27 | TRBD2 | CASSPGTKGAGGGSTQYF | TGTGCCAGCAGTCCCGGGACTAAGGGTGCGGGAGGGGGAAGTACGCAGTATTTT
few | TRBJ2-5 | TRBV30 | TRBD2 | CAWSPLAAETQYF | TGTGCCTGGAGTCCCCTAGCGGCCGAGACCCAGTACTTC
few | TRBJ1-1 | TRBV6-1 | - | CASGRSEAFF | TGTGCCAGCGGCAGGTCTGAAGCTTTCTTT
few | TRBJ2-6 | TRBV18 | - | CASSPTEPSGANVLTF | TGTGCCAGCTCACCGACAGAGCCCTCTGGGGCCAACGTCCTGACTTTC
- | TRBJ2-1 | TRBV9 | - | CASSPTQAGEQFF | TGTGCCAGCAGCCCAACGCAGGCGGGGGAGCAGTTCTTC
- | TRBJ2-3 | TRBV9 | - | CASSVDSGRTDTQYF | TGTGCCAGCAGCGTAGATAGCGGACGCACAGATACGCAGTATTTT
- | TRBJ1-2 | TRBV7-9 | - | CASSFNQVNYGYTF | TGTGCCAGCAGCTTCAATCAGGTTAACTATGGCTACACCTTC
- | TRBJ2-5 | TRBV5-6 | TRBD2 | CASSRTSRETQYF | TGTGCCAGCAGTCGGACTAGCAGAGAGACCCAGTACTTC
- | TRBJ2-1 | TRBV4-1 | TRBD2 | CASSREASGSLYNEQFF | TGCGCCAGCAGCCGTGAGGCTAGCGGGAGTTTGTACAATGAGCAGTTCTTC
- | TRBJ1-2 | TRBV11-2 | - | CASSFEAGYGYTF | TGTGCCAGCAGCTTTGAAGCGGGCTATGGCTACACCTTC
few | TRBJ1-2 | TRBV6-5 | - | CASSSGNYGYTF | TGTGCCAGCAGTTCCGGGAACTATGGCTACACCTTC
few | TRBJ1-1 | TRBV11-2 | - | CASSLTGSEAFF | TGTGCCAGCAGCTTAACAGGGAGTGAAGCTTTCTTT
- | TRBJ2-7 | TRBV5-4 | TRBD2 | CASSAGTSGRGGYEQYF | TGTGCCAGCAGCGCCGGGACTAGCGGGAGAGGAGGGTACGAGCAGTACTTC
- | TRBJ1-1 | TRBV18 | - | CASSRGTVGEAFF | TGTGCCAGCTCGCGCGGGACGGTTGGTGAAGCTTTCTTT
- | TRBJ1-4 | TRBV15 | TRBD1 | CATSANYRGNEKLFF | TGTGCCACCAGCGCCAACTACAGGGGTAATGAAAAACTGTTTTTT
once | TRBJ2-6 | TRBV19 | - | CASSIGLSRAGANVLTF | TGTGCCAGTAGTATAGGGTTGTCCAGGGCTGGGGCCAACGTCCTGACTTTC
- | TRBJ2-3 | TRBV5-4 | TRBD1 | CASSLRVEGQGTDTQYF | TGTGCCAGCAGCTTGAGAGTCGAGGGACAGGGCACAGATACGCAGTATTTT
- | TRBJ2-7 | TRBV6-5 | - | CASRRHRTYEQYF | TGTGCCAGCAGGCGTCACAGGACCTACGAGCAGTACTTC
- | TRBJ2-7 | TRBV30 | TRBD1 | CAWAADRVGEQYF | TGTGCCTGGGCCGCCGACAGGGTAGGCGAGCAGTACTTC
- | TRBJ2-7 | TRBV2 | TRBD1 | CASVRGQGAYEQYF | TGTGCCAGCGTCAGGGGACAGGGGGCATACGAGCAGTACTTC
- | TRBJ2-6 | TRBV5-4 | TRBD1 | CASSPGGGTGISGANALTF | TGTGCCAGCAGCCCCGGCGGTGGGACAGGGATATCTGGGGCCAACGCCCTGACTTTC
- | TRBJ1-2 | TRBV28 | - | CASSLGQYGYTF | TGTGCCAGCAGTTTAGGACAGTATGGCTACACCTTC
once | TRBJ2-6 | TRBV5-1 | TRBD1 | CASSRQDRVNSGANVLTF | TGCGCCAGCAGCCGACAGGACAGGGTCAACTCTGGGGCCAACGTCCTGACTTTC